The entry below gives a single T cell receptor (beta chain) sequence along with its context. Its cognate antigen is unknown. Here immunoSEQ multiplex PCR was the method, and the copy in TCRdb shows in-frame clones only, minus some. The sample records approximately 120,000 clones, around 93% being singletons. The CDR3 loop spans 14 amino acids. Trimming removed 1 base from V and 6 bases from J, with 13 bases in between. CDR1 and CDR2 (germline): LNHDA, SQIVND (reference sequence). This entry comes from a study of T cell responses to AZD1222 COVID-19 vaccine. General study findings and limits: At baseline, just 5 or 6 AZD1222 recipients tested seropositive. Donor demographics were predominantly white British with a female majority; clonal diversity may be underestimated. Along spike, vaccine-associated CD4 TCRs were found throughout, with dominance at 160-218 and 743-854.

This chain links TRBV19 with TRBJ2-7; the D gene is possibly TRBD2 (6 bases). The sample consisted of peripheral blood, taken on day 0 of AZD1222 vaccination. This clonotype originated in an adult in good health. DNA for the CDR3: TGTGCCAGTAGTATAGGTCGGGAGCAAGGCGAGCAGTACTTC. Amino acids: CASSIGREQGEQYF.